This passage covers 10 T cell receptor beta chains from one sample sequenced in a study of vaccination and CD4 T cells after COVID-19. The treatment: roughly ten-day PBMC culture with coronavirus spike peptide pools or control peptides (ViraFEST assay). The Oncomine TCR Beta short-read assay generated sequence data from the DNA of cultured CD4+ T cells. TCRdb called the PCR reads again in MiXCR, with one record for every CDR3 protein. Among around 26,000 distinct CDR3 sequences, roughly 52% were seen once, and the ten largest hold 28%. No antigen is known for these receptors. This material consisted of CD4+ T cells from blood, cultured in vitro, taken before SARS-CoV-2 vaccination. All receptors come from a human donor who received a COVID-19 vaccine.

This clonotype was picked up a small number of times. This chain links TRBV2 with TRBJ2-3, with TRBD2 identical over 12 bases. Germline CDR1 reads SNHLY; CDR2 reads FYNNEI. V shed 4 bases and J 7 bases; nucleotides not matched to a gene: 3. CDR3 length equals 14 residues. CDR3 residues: CASSGTSGAHTQYF. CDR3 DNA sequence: TGTGCCAGCAGTGGGACTAGCGGGGCTCATACGCAGTATTTT.

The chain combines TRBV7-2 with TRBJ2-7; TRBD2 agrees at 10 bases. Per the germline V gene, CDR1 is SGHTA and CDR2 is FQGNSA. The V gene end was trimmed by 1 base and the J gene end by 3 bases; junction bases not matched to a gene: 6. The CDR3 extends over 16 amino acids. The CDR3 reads CASSLGEAGGFYEQYF. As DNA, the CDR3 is TGTGCCAGCAGCTTAGGGGAAGCGGGGGGGTTCTACGAGCAGTACTTC.

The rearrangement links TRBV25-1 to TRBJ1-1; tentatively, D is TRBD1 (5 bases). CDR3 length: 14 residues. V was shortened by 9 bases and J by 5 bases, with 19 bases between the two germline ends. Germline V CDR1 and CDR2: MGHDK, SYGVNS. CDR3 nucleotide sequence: TGTGCCAGGAGAGGACAACCACCGGAGACTGAAGCTTTCTTT. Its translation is CARRGQPPETEAFF.

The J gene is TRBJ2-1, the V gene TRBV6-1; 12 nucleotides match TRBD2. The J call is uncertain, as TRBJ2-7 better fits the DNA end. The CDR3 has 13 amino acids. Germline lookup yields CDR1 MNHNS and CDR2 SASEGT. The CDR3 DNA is TGTGCCAGTAGGACTAGCGGGGTGGACGAGCAGTACTTC. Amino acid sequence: CASRTSGVDEQYF.

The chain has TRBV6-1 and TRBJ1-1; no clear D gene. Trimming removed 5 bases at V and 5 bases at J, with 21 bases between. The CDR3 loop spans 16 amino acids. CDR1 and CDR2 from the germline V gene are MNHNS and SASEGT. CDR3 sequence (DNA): TGTGCCAGCAGTAAAACCCTGTGGAGAGGCGCGACTGAAGCTTTCTTT. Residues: CASSKTLWRGATEAFF.

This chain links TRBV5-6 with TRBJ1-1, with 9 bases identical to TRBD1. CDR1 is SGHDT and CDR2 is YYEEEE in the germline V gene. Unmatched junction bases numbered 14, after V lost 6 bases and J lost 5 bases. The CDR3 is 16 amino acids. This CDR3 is CASTFRGTGFRTEAFF. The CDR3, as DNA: TGTGCCAGCACCTTTCGCGGGACAGGGTTTAGGACTGAAGCTTTCTTT.

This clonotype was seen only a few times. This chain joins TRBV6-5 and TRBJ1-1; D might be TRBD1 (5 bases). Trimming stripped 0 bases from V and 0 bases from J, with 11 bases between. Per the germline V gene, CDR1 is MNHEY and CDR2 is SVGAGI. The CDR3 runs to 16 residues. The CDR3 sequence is CASSYSLGRVNTEAFF. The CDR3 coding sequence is TGTGCCAGCAGTTACTCCCTCGGCAGGGTGAACACTGAAGCTTTCTTT.

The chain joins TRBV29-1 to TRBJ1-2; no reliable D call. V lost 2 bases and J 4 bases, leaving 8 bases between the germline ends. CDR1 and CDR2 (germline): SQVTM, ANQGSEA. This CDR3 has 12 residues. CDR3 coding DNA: TGCAGCGTTGAATCGTCAGTCTATGGCTACACCTTC. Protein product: CSVESSVYGYTF.

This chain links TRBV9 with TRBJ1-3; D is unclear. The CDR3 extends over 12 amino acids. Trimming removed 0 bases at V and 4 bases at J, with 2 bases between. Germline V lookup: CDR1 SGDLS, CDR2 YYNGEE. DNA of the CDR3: TGTGCCAGCAGCGTAGCCGGAAACACCATATATTTT. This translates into CASSVAGNTIYF.

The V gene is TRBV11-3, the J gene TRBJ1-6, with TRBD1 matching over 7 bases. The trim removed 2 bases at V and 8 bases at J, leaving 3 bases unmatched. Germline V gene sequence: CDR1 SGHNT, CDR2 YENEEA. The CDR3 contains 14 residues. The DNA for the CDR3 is TGTGCCAGCAGCTTATTAACAGGGGATTCACCCCTCCACTTT. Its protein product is CASSLLTGDSPLHF.